Below are 21 T cell receptor beta chains sequenced from a single sample in a study of PD-1 blockade in classical Hodgkin lymphoma. TCRdb keeps only in-frame clones here, not all; method: immunoSEQ multiplex PCR. The sample records 4,000 to 4,500 clones, roughly 75% being singletons. Every patient had relapsed following autologous stem cell transplantation, and cohorts differed in brentuximab vedotin exposure. The sequences come from peripheral blood mononuclear cells (PBMCs), collected at baseline. Receptors were obtained from a human donor with classical Hodgkin lymphoma.

The chain joins TRBV9 to TRBJ2-7; either TRBD1 or TRBD2 may fit D (5 bases each). Germline V gene lookup returns CDR1 SGDLS and CDR2 YYNGEE. The CDR3 contains 15 residues. Between the trimmed V and J ends, which lost 2 bases and 2 bases, there was a span of 14 bases. The CDR3 here is CASSVGSGPTYEQYF. As DNA, the CDR3 is TGTGCCAGCAGCGTGGGTTCGGGACCAACCTACGAGCAGTACTTC.

This clone appeared once. The chain carries TRBV28 and TRBJ1-4; D is possibly TRBD1 (6 bases). This CDR3 has 13 residues. V was trimmed by 3 bases and J by 8 bases, leaving 10 bases between them. Germline CDR1 MDHEN, CDR2 SYDVKM. The CDR3 here is CASSLGAKEKLFF. The DNA for the CDR3 is TGTGCCAGCAGTTTGGGGGCGAAGGAAAAACTGTTTTTT. Looking up the rest from reference TRBV28 and TRBJ1-4 gives the full variable domain: DVKVTQSSRYLVKRTGEKVFLECVQDMDHENMFWYRQDPGLGLRLIYFSYDVKMKEKGDIPEGYSVSREKKERFSLILESASTNQTSMYLCASSLGAKEKLFFGSGTQLSVL.

The chain employs TRBV19 and TRBJ1-2; D remains ambiguous. The V end was cut by 3 bases, the J end by 2 bases, with 10 bases between. CDR1 is LNHDA and CDR2 is SQIVND in the germline V gene (reference sequence). The CDR3 totals 14 residues. The DNA for the CDR3 is TGTGCCAGTAGTATTCTCAGCGCCAACTATGGCTACACCTTC. This sequence encodes CASSILSANYGYTF.

The chain couples TRBV28 to TRBJ1-5, with D possibly TRBD1 on 6 matching bases. This CDR3 spans 15 amino acids. Trimming took off 6 bases at V and 1 base at J, with 13 bases between the two ends. Germline-derived CDR1 and CDR2 are MDHEN and SYDVKM. As DNA, the CDR3 is TGTGCCAGCAGCGCGCATGGACAGAGCAATCAGCCCCAGCATTTT. Translation: CASSAHGQSNQPQHF.

This clone was observed a handful of times. V gene TRBV7-9 combines with J gene TRBJ1-2, with D possibly TRBD1 on 5 matching bases. V was clipped by 5 bases and J by 4 bases, with 14 bases between them. The CDR3 is 14 amino acids. Per germline, CDR1 SEHNR and CDR2 FQNEAQ (reference sequence). The CDR3 protein is CASSQGTELYGYTF. CDR3 in DNA: TGTGCCAGCAGCCAAGGGACGGAGCTCTATGGCTACACCTTC.

This clone has a single count. The chain combines TRBV27 with TRBJ2-7; the match to TRBD2 covers 13 bases. With V trimmed by 4 bases and J by 3 bases, 15 bases remained unmatched. The CDR3 loop spans 19 amino acids. Germline values: CDR1 MNHEY, CDR2 SMNVEV (reference sequence). CDR3 in DNA: TGTGCCAGCAGTTCCCAACTGCGTGGACTAGCGGGGGCGATCTACGAGCAGTACTTC. As protein: CASSSQLRGLAGAIYEQYF.

The chain recombines TRBV2 with TRBJ2-1; D unclear. The CDR3 consists of 13 residues. Germline assignment: CDR1 SNHLY and CDR2 FYNNEI. V shed 8 bases and J shed 3 bases, with 11 bases lying between them. CDR3: CASGDLSYNEQFF. The CDR3 region has the DNA TGTGCCAGCGGAGATTTGAGCTACAATGAGCAGTTCTTC.

CDR3 loop: CASRQDSNQPQHF. The CDR3 nucleotides are TGTGCCAGCAGACAGGATAGCAATCAGCCCCAGCATTTT. V gene TRBV28 combines with J gene TRBJ1-5, with D perhaps TRBD1 (5 bases). V was pared by 6 bases and J by 0 bases, with 6 bases between. The CDR3 extends over 13 amino acids. Germline V gene lookup returns CDR1 MDHEN and CDR2 SYDVKM.

In its sample, this clone was seen a few times. The chain links TRBV28 to TRBJ2-4, with a weak D call TRBD1 (6 bases). Germline V gene data show CDR1 as MDHEN and CDR2 as SYDVKM. CDR3 size: 15 residues. Trimming cost V 5 bases and J 0 bases, with 11 bases left between them. CDR3 in DNA: TGTGCCAGCAGTACGAGGACAGTAGCCAAAAACATTCAGTACTTC. As protein: CASSTRTVAKNIQYF.

The chain uses TRBV4-1 and TRBJ1-2; D gene ambiguous. Between the trimmed V and J ends, which lost 1 base and 13 bases, there was a span of 10 bases. CDR1 is MGHRA, CDR2 YSYEKL, per germline. The CDR3 has 11 amino acids. Written as DNA, the CDR3 is TGCGCCAGCAGCCAAGTTCAGGATGTCACCTTC. Protein product: CASSQVQDVTF.

This clone was seen only a few times. The chain employs TRBV10-2 and TRBJ2-7, with a tentative D call TRBD2 (6 bases). The CDR3 runs to 11 residues. Between the trimmed V and J ends, which lost 11 bases and 3 bases, there was a span of 11 bases. Germline lookup yields CDR1 WSHSY and CDR2 SAAADI. CDR3 nucleotide sequence: TGCGCCGCGGGGATAATCTACGAGCAGTACTTC. Its protein is CAAGIIYEQYF.

The chain links TRBV9 to TRBJ2-3; D is unclear. V lost 0 bases and J lost 9, with 14 bases in between. There are 14 residues in the CDR3. The germline V gene encodes CDR1 SGDLS and CDR2 YYNGEE. The CDR3 here is CASSVGGPAKTQYF. In DNA, the CDR3 is TGTGCCAGCAGCGTAGGGGGTCCGGCGAAGACGCAGTATTTT. The full variable domain, with the rest looked up from reference TRBV9 and TRBJ2-3, is DSGVTQTPKHLITATGQRVTLRCSPRSGDLSVYWYQQSLDQGLQFLIQYYNGEERAKGNILERFSAQQFPDLHSELNLSSLELGDSALYFCASSVGGPAKTQYFGPGTRLTVL.

J is TRBJ2-7 and V is TRBV10-3, with 9 bases fitting TRBD1. Germline lookup yields CDR1 ENHRY and CDR2 SYGVKD. This CDR3 comprises 15 residues. J gave up 0 bases and V 6 bases, and 6 bases lay outside the gene matches. The CDR3 protein is CAIRETGGSSYEQYF. In DNA, the CDR3 is TGTGCCATCAGGGAGACAGGGGGAAGCTCCTACGAGCAGTACTTC.

The chain joins TRBV5-6 to TRBJ1-2, with D unclear. The germline CDR1 and CDR2 sequences are SGHDT and YYEEEE. Trimming shortened V by 5 bases and J by 3 bases, and 14 bases separated the two germline ends. The CDR3 has 14 residues. The CDR3 DNA sequence: TGTGCCAGCAGTCCGCGGGGTTCCCACTATGGCTACACCTTC. It translates to CASSPRGSHYGYTF.

The chain uses TRBV5-1 and TRBJ1-1, with no clear D. The CDR3 length is 14 residues. The ends were cut back, 0 bases at V and 7 bases at J, with 13 bases in the middle. Germline CDR1 SGHRS, CDR2 YFSETQ. The CDR3 region is CASSLASPPIEAFF. The CDR3 coding sequence is TGCGCCAGCAGCTTGGCCAGTCCCCCAATTGAAGCTTTCTTT.

The chain links TRBV14 to TRBJ2-7; tentative D call: TRBD2 (6 bases). V was pared by 1 base and J by 0 bases, with 13 bases between. CDR1 SGHDN and CDR2 FVKESK come from the germline V gene. This CDR3 contains 16 residues. CDR3 nucleotide sequence: TGTGCCAGCAGCCAAGGGCAGCGGGTCCGCTCCTACGAGCAGTACTTC. Encoded protein: CASSQGQRVRSYEQYF.

This clone was detected only once. This chain uses TRBV4-1 with TRBJ2-5, with D hard to call. The CDR3 is 18 residues long. Between the trimmed V and J ends, which lost 0 bases and 5 bases, there was a span of 22 bases. Germline lookup yields CDR1 MGHRA and CDR2 YSYEKL. CDR3 region: CASSQDLFDRLGRETQYF. The CDR3 nucleotides read TGCGCCAGCAGCCAAGATCTTTTTGACCGACTTGGGCGGGAGACCCAGTACTTC.

This chain uses TRBV5-6 with TRBJ1-4; D is possibly TRBD1 (6 bases). Trimming cost V 0 bases and J 0 bases, with 12 bases left between them. This CDR3 comprises 17 residues. Germline loops: CDR1 SGHDT, CDR2 YYEEEE. CDR3 nucleotides: TGTGCCAGCAGCTTGGGGGGGACACCTTCAACTAATGAAAAACTGTTTTTT. This translates into CASSLGGTPSTNEKLFF.

The rearrangement joins TRBV5-4 to TRBJ2-3, with 12 bases that match TRBD2. The CDR3 sequence is 18 residues long. Trimming removed 3 bases from V and 0 bases from J; junction bases left unmatched: 8. The V gene's germline CDR1 is SGHNT and CDR2 YYREEE (reference sequence). CDR3 region: CASSSGLAGPSSTDTQYF. CDR3 nucleotides: TGTGCCAGCAGCTCTGGACTAGCGGGGCCTTCTAGCACAGATACGCAGTATTTT.

This clone was seen more than once but under ten times. The genes are TRBV7-2 and TRBJ1-2; D may be TRBD1 (5 bases). This CDR3 spans 14 amino acids. The germline V and J ends were trimmed by 3 bases and 4 bases, with 12 bases remaining between them. Germline V CDR1 and CDR2: SGHTA, FQGNSA. The CDR3 region has the DNA TGTGCCAGCAGCTTCTCAGGGAGTCGCTATGGCTACACCTTC. It specifies CASSFSGSRYGYTF.

Here the CDR3 reads CASSVDFSGNTIYF. In DNA, the CDR3 is TGTGCCAGCAGCGTAGACTTCTCTGGAAACACCATATATTTT. The V call is TRBV9, the J call TRBJ1-3; D gene ambiguous. The CDR3 has 14 amino acids. V was cut by 0 bases and J by 0 bases, with 4 bases left in between. CDR1 and CDR2 (germline): SGDLS, YYNGEE.